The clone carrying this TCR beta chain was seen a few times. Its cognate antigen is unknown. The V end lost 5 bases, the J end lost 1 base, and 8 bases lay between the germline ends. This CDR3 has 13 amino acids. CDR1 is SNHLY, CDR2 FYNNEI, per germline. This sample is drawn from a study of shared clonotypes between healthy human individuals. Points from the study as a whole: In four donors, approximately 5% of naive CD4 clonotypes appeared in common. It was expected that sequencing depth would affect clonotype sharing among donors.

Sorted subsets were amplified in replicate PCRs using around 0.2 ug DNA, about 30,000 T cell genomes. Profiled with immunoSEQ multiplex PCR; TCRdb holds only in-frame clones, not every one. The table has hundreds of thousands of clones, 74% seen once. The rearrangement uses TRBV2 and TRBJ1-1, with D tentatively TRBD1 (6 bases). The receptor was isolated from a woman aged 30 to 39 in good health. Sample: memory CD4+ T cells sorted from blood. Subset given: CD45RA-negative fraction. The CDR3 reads CASSRGQNTEAFF. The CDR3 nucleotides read TGTGCCAGCAGTCGGGGACAGAACACTGAAGCTTTCTTT.